The 12 T cell receptor beta chains below come from one sample, sequenced in a study of shared clonotypes between healthy human individuals (dated by TCRdb to between 2020 and 2021). The library was made by the immunoSEQ multiplex PCR assay. As stored in TCRdb, this immuneACCESS dataset retains in-frame rearrangements with V and J assigned. A fraction of the clones does not appear; measured against another copy, unresolved V genes explain less than half of the discrepancy, and the remainder lacks a known reason. The sample data list 900,000 to 1,200,000 clones, and 70% to 80% of these were observed just once. The ten largest clones represent roughly 0.62% of the sample. Sequencing was performed on memory CD4+ T cells from PBMCs. Reading the label with the study, this specimen's cell subset or site is: CD45RA-negative fraction. The source is a young man in good health. Some clones in this sample may be carry-over from other donors' samples.

V gene TRBV5-1 combines with J gene TRBJ2-7; 8 bases align to TRBD1. V trimming: 0 bases; J trimming: 4 bases; junction bases outside the gene matches: 3. The CDR3 covers 14 residues. Germline lookup yields CDR1 SGHRS and CDR2 YFSETQ. DNA of the CDR3: TGCGCCAGCAGCTTGGGGGGGACAGGTTACGAGCAGTACTTC. Its protein product is CASSLGGTGYEQYF. Using reference TRBV5-1 and TRBJ2-7 for the parts outside the CDR3, the full variable domain is KAGVTQTPRYLIKTRGQQVTLSCSPISGHRSVSWYQQTPGQGLQFLFEYFSETQRNKGNFPGRFSGRQFSNSRSEMNVSTLELGDSALYLCASSLGGTGYEQYFGPGTRLTVT.

The chain is built from TRBV9 and TRBJ2-1; D might be TRBD2 (5 bases). The CDR3 is made up of 16 amino acids. V shed 0 bases and J shed 4 bases, with 14 bases lying between them. CDR1 is SGDLS, CDR2 YYNGEE, per germline. CDR3 sequence (DNA): TGTGCCAGCAGCGTAGCTATCACTAGGGCATACAATGAGCAGTTCTTC. Translation: CASSVAITRAYNEQFF.

The rearrangement uses TRBV12-1 and TRBJ2-1; the table's D call TRBD2 went unverified against the DNA. TRBV12-1 is a pseudogene locus. The CDR3 runs to 17 residues. Here the CDR3 DNA reads TGTGCCAGCAGCGCCAGGACTAGCGGGAGCTCCTACAATGAGCAGTTCTTC. Residues: CASSARTSGSSYNEQFF.

The rearrangement links TRBV19 to TRBJ2-1, with D hard to call. Trimming left V 5 bases short and J 7 bases short, with 18 bases between. CDR1 LNHDA and CDR2 SQIVND come from the germline V gene (reference sequence). The CDR3 extends over 15 amino acids. In DNA form, the CDR3 reads TGTGCCAGTAGTTGGGCTCCGACAAGGATTAATGAGCAGTTCTTC. It codes for CASSWAPTRINEQFF.

The V gene is TRBV2, the J gene TRBJ1-1, with D uncertain. V lost 6 bases, J lost 0 bases, and 8 bases lay in between. CDR1 and CDR2 from the germline V gene are SNHLY and FYNNEI. CDR3 length equals 13 residues. CDR3 nucleotides: TGTGCCAGCAGACCCAGAGTGAACACTGAAGCTTTCTTT. Translation gives CASRPRVNTEAFF.

A single count supports this clone. This rearrangement joins TRBV6-1 to TRBJ2-5, with D uncertain. Germline V gene data show CDR1 as MNHNS and CDR2 as SASEGT. This CDR3 spans 14 amino acids. Between the trimmed V and J ends, which lost 2 bases and 4 bases, there was a span of 11 bases. As DNA, the CDR3 is TGTGCCAGCAGTGAACCGACTTTCGGAGAGACCCAGTACTTC. It encodes CASSEPTFGETQYF.

This clone is a singleton in its sample. The chain is built from TRBV5-1 and TRBJ2-1, with TRBD2 matching over 9 bases. The CDR3 totals 14 residues. The germline gives CDR1 SGHRS, CDR2 YFSETQ. The junction had 3 bases not matched to a gene; V was cut back by 0 bases and J by 8 bases. The CDR3 nucleotides are TGCGCCAGCAGCTTGGTAGCGGGAGTGGATGAGCAGTTCTTC. This translates into CASSLVAGVDEQFF.

The V gene is TRBV28, the J gene TRBJ1-5; TRBD1 is a possible D gene (5 bases). The CDR3 extends over 14 amino acids. Trimming cost V 8 bases and J 6 bases, with 17 bases left between them. CDR1 MDHEN and CDR2 SYDVKM come from the germline V gene. CDR3 loop: CASLEGPRSQPQHF. CDR3 DNA sequence: TGTGCCAGCTTAGAGGGGCCCAGGAGTCAGCCCCAGCATTTT. Based on the CDR3 plus reference TRBV28 and TRBJ1-5, the full variable domain is DVKVTQSSRYLVKRTGEKVFLECVQDMDHENMFWYRQDPGLGLRLIYFSYDVKMKEKGDIPEGYSVSREKKERFSLILESASTNQTSMYLCASLEGPRSQPQHFGDGTRLSIL.

This sequence joins TRBV5-4 and TRBJ2-7, with 10 nucleotides matching TRBD1. The V gene's germline CDR1 is SGHNT and CDR2 YYREEE (reference sequence). The CDR3 runs 16 residues. V lost 4 bases and J lost 2; bases outside the gene matches: 9. The CDR3 here is CASSRKDRGPPYEQYF. The CDR3 coding sequence is TGTGCCAGCAGCCGAAAAGACAGGGGGCCCCCCTACGAGCAGTACTTC.

The chain couples TRBV6-5 to TRBJ2-1; 9 bases map to TRBD2. The CDR3 consists of 15 residues. Germline V gene data show CDR1 as MNHEY and CDR2 as SVGAGI. V shed 7 bases, J shed 4 bases, and the junction held 8 bases outside the gene matches. CDR3 coding DNA: TGTGCCAGCACTATAGCGGGAGTAGGTTACAATGAGCAGTTCTTC. It translates to CASTIAGVGYNEQFF.

The chain carries TRBV28 and TRBJ1-5, with a possible D match to TRBD1 (6 bases). Trimming removed 7 bases at V and 4 bases at J, with 17 bases between. Germline assignment: CDR1 MDHEN and CDR2 SYDVKM. This CDR3 has 15 residues. The CDR3 here is CASNYGTRTNQPQHF. DNA for the CDR3: TGTGCCAGCAATTACGGGACAAGGACGAATCAGCCCCAGCATTTT.

This chain connects TRBV2 to TRBJ2-1; 8 nucleotides line up with TRBD1. CDR1 and CDR2 (germline): SNHLY, FYNNEI. The CDR3 runs 16 residues. The junction had 11 bases not matched to a gene; V was cut back by 5 bases and J by 5 bases. DNA for the CDR3: TGTGCCAGCAGTCACGCCTCGGACAGGGTTAACAATGAGCAGTTCTTC. As protein: CASSHASDRVNNEQFF.